What follows are 5 T cell receptor beta chains derived from one specimen sequenced in a study of siplizumab effects on memory and regulatory T cells (dated by TCRdb to between 2019 and 2020). Libraries came from the immunoSEQ multiplex PCR assay. In its TCRdb copy, this immuneACCESS table keeps in-frame sequences only and misses some clones. Where compared with another copy, unresolved V genes explain less than half of these, and the others have no known cause. Present in this sample are approximately 120,000 clones, 85% to 95% of which were seen just once. The ten largest clones take up about 0.16% of the sample. Material for sequencing was non-Treg CD4+ T cells sorted from blood. Read against the paper, the sample's cell subset or site label means: FACS-sorted unstimulated CD4+ non-regulatory T cells. Receptors were obtained from a human donor in good health.

The CDR3 spells CASSREVFNEQFF. The CDR3 region has the DNA TGTGCCAGCAGCCGTGAGGTATTTAATGAGCAGTTCTTC. The chain links TRBV6-5 to TRBJ2-1, with unresolved D. CDR3 length: 13 residues. Trimming cost V 6 bases and J 7 bases, with 13 bases left between them. Per germline, CDR1 MNHEY and CDR2 SVGAGI.

The V gene is TRBV9, the J gene TRBJ1-5, with unresolved D. Germline V gives CDR1 SGDLS, CDR2 YYNGEE. The CDR3 runs 15 residues. The V and J ends lost 0 bases and 4 bases respectively, with 11 bases between them. In DNA form, the CDR3 reads TGTGCCAGCAGCGTAGACACAGCCGTTAATCAGCCCCAGCATTTT. Residues: CASSVDTAVNQPQHF.

This chain connects TRBV19 to TRBJ2-2; D gene unclear. CDR3 size: 15 residues. Germline CDR1 LNHDA, CDR2 SQIVND (reference sequence). V lost 7 bases and J 1 base, leaving 13 bases between the germline ends. CDR3 sequence: CASTPTEMNTGELFF. The CDR3 nucleotides read TGTGCCAGTACCCCGACTGAAATGAACACCGGGGAGCTGTTTTTT.

The chain links TRBV7-2 to TRBJ1-2; D might be TRBD1 (6 bases). Germline V CDR1 and CDR2: SGHTA, FQGNSA. Trimming stripped 4 bases from V and 0 bases from J, with 12 bases between. The CDR3 has 15 amino acids. As DNA, the CDR3 is TGTGCCAGCAGCTACTCCCAGGGGCCTAACTATGGCTACACCTTC. Amino acid sequence: CASSYSQGPNYGYTF.

This clone appeared a single time. This sequence joins TRBV6-5 and TRBJ2-1; 9 bases are shared with TRBD1. V lost 4 bases and J lost 7; bases outside the gene matches: 8. The CDR3 has 15 residues. Per germline, CDR1 MNHEY and CDR2 SVGAGI. CDR3 in amino acids: CASSWGQGPLNEQFF. CDR3 bases: TGTGCCAGCAGTTGGGGACAGGGACCCTTGAATGAGCAGTTCTTC.